The text below deals with one T cell receptor beta chain. Germline values: CDR1 SGDLS, CDR2 YYNGEE. Trimming removed 0 bases from V and 5 bases from J; junction bases left unmatched: 4. The CDR3 sequence is 15 residues long. This specimen belongs to a study of blood T cell repertoires in COVID-19. The protocol was immunoSEQ multiplex PCR, while the TCRdb copy is restricted to in-frame clones and leaves out a portion. The table lists roughly 170,000 clones, about 83% of them singletons. Input material: PBMCs or T cells enriched from blood (not recorded which). This chain uses TRBV9 with TRBJ2-2; 7 positions agree with TRBD1. The clonotype originates from a woman aged 45-59 years in a cohort exposed to, infected with or recovered from COVID-19 (not recorded which). The CDR3 DNA sequence: TGTGCCAGCAGCGTAGCTTCGGGACAGACCGGGGAGCTGTTTTTT. This codes for CASSVASGQTGELFF.